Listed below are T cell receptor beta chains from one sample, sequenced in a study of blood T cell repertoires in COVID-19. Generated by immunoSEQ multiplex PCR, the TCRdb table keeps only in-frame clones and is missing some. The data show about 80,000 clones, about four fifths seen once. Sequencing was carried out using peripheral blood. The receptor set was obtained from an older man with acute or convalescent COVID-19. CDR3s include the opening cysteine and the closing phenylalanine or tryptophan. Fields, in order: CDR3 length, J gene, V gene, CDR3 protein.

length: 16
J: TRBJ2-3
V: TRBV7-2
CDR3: CASSLLGGASGDTQYF

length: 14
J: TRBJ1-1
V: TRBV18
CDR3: CASSPSTGNTEAFF

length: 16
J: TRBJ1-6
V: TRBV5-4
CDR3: CASSLDRGGDNSPLHF

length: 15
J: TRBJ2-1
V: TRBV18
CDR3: CASSPAVAGVDEQFF

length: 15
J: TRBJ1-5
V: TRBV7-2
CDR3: CASSSQTGGFGPQHF

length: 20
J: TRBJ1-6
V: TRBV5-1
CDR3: CASSLGTNSRLNSYNSPLHF

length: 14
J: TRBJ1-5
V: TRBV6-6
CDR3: CASSSDGSNQPQHF

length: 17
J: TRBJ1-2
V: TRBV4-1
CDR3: CASSQDGWRGSTYGYTF

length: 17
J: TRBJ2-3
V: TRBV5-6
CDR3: CASSPRLAGLGTDTQYF

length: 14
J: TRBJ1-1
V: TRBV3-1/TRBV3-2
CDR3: CASSQLDRNTEAFF

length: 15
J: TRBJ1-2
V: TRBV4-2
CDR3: CASSQDGQSDYGYTF

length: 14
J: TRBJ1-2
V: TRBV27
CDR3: CASSLSGTVHGYTF

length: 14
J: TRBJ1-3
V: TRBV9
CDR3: CASSARTGGNTIYF

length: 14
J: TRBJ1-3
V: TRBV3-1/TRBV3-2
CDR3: CASSHGGLGNTIYF

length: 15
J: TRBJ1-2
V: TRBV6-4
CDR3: CASRLGTDRGSGYTF

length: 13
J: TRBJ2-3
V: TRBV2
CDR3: CASTTGLTDTQYF

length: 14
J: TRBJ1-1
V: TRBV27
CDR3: CASSPGDHAGGAFF

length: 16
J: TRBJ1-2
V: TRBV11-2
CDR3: CASSFGLGQGSWGYTF

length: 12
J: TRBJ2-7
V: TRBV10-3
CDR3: CAISESSYEQYF

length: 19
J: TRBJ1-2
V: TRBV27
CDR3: CASSLSLKTVSQINYGYTF

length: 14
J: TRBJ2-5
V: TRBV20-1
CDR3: CSASRRAGKETQYF

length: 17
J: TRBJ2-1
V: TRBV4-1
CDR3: CASSQALSGRGLDEQFF

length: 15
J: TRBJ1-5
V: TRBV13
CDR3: CASSRGGGSNQPQHF

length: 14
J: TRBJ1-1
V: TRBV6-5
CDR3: CASTHETGKAEAFF

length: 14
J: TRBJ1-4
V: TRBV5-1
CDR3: CASSPGQGREKLFF

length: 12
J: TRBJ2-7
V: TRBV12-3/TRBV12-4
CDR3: CASSLVLYEQYF

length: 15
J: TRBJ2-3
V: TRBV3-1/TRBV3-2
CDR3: CASSLGLAGTDTQYF

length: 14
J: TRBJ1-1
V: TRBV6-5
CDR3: CLTGTGTPYTEAFF

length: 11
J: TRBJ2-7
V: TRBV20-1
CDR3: CSVGTDYEQYF

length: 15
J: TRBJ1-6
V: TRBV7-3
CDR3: CASSTTGEGNSPLHF

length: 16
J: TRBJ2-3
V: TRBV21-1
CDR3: CASSTLLGGRADTQYF

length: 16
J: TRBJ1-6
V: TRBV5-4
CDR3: CASSHGNFGEVRPLHF

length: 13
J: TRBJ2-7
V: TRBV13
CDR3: CASRFETGPEQYF

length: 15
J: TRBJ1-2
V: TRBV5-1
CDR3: CASSLGQGTNYGYTF

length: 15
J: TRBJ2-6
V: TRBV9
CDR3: CASSVTGSGANVLTF

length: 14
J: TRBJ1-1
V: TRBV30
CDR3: CAWSLWEGTGEAFF

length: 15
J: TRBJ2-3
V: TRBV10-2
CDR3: CASTEPGGASDTQYF

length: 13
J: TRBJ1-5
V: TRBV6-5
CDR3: CASGGGVNQPQHF

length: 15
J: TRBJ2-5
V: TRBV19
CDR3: CASSSRTGGQETQYF

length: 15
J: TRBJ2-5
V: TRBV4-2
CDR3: CASSPTVADGETQYF

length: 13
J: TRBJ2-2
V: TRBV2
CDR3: CASSQESTGELFF

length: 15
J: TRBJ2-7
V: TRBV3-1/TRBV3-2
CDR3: CASSQATSGGYEQYF

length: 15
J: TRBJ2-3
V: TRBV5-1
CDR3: CASSTQQGGTDTQYF

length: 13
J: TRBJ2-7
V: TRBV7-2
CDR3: CASSLGTEYEQYF

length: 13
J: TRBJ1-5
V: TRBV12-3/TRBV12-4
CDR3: CASSLQGDQPQHF

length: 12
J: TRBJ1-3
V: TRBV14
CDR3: CASSLLGNTIYF

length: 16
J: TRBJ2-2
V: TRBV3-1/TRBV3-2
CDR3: CASRPDSTANTGELFF

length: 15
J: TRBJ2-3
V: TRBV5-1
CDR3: CASSTGAGATDTQYF

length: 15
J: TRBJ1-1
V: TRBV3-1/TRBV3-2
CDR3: CASSQGQAMNTEAFF

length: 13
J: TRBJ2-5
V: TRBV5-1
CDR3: CASSTGQKETQYF

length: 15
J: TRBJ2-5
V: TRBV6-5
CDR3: CASIAGTGSQETQYF

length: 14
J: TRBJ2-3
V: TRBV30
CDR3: CAWSRGSSTDTQYF

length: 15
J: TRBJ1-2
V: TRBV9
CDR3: CASSAGQSTNYGYTF

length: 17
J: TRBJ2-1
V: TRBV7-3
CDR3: CASSLQPGQSSYNEQFF

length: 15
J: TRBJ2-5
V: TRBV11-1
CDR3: CASSPSGGPDETQYF

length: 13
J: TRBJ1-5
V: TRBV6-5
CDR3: CASSYGRNQPQHF

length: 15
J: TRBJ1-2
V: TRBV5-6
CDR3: CASSETRGTNYGYTF

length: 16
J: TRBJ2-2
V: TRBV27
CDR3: CASLPRRTGRTGELFF

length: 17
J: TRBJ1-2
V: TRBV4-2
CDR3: CASSQEAGTGFGYGYTF

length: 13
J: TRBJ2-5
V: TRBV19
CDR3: CASAGTGVETQYF